This is a list of T cell receptor beta chains from one sample in a study of T cells after posttransplantation cyclophosphamide. Some clones are missing from TCRdb's copy, which holds only in-frame ones; the method was immunoSEQ multiplex PCR. The profile covers tens of thousands of clones, with more than 85% appearing a single time and 0.1% taken by the ten largest. Sequenced material: naive CD4+ T cells sorted from blood. The receptors were gathered from a man in his thirties or forties in good health and a related stem cell transplant donor. Each CDR3 is given with its conserved first and last residue. The order of the fields is D gene, J gene, V gene, clone size, CDR3 DNA, CDR3 protein. A D gene is named only where the DNA matches it firmly. Only part of the rows carry a size: once, few, many, or a class if the clone is expanded.

D: TRBD2; J: TRBJ2-5; V: TRBV9; size: NA; DNA: TGTGCCAGCAGCTCCAGGAGCGGGGGGGCCCAAGAGACCCAGTACTTC; CDR3: CASSSRSGGAQETQYF
D: NA; J: TRBJ2-7; V: TRBV6-6; size: once; DNA: TGTGCCAGCAGTACCCAGGGGAGACTCGGGTACTTC; CDR3: CASSTQGRLGYF
D: NA; J: TRBJ2-5; V: TRBV5-1; size: NA; DNA: TGCGCCAGCAGCTCCGTGACGGGAGTTCAAGAGACCCAGTACTTC; CDR3: CASSSVTGVQETQYF
D: TRBD1; J: TRBJ1-4; V: TRBV18; size: once; DNA: TGTGCCAGCTCAGGGGACAGAACAACTAATGAAAAACTGTTTTTT; CDR3: CASSGDRTTNEKLFF
D: NA; J: TRBJ2-7; V: TRBV14; size: NA; DNA: TGTGCCAGCAGCCGCAATCCTGTCCGGGGTGGGAAGCAGTACTTC; CDR3: CASSRNPVRGGKQYF
D: TRBD1; J: TRBJ1-1; V: TRBV6-1; size: NA; DNA: TGTGCCAGCAGTGAATATCAGGGGGACACTGAAGCTTTCTTT; CDR3: CASSEYQGDTEAFF
D: TRBD1; J: TRBJ1-4; V: TRBV14; size: few; DNA: TGTGCCAGCAGCCGGACAGGGGTCTATGAAAAACTGTTTTTT; CDR3: CASSRTGVYEKLFF
D: TRBD1; J: TRBJ1-2; V: TRBV15; size: NA; DNA: TGTGCCACCAGCGGGGGACAGGGAGATCCCACGGCTAGGGGCTACACCTTC; CDR3: CATSGGQGDPTARGYTF
D: NA; J: TRBJ1-2; V: TRBV4-1; size: once; DNA: TGCGCCAGCAGCCAAGATAGCGGGGGGTCTAACTATGGCTACACCTTC; CDR3: CASSQDSGGSNYGYTF
D: NA; J: TRBJ1-2; V: TRBV2; size: NA; DNA: TGTGCCAGCAGTGAAGTTTTCAGGGGTGACAGCACCCACTATGGCTACACCTTC; CDR3: CASSEVFRGDSTHYGYTF
D: TRBD2; J: TRBJ2-7; V: TRBV5-6; size: once; DNA: TGTGCCAGTTTTGGCCTCTCGGGGGGTGGCTACGAGCAGTACTTC; CDR3: CASFGLSGGGYEQYF
D: TRBD2; J: TRBJ2-5; V: TRBV2; size: NA; DNA: TGTGCCAGCAGTGAACTAGCGGGGGGGTGGGAGACCCAGTACTTC; CDR3: CASSELAGGWETQYF
D: TRBD1; J: TRBJ2-5; V: TRBV9; size: NA; DNA: TGTGCCAGCAGCGACGGGACAGTTATTCACCAAGAGACCCAGTACTTC; CDR3: CASSDGTVIHQETQYF
D: TRBD2; J: TRBJ2-3; V: TRBV5-4; size: once; DNA: TGTGGCTCAGGACTAGCAGGTGCAGATACGCAGTATTTT; CDR3: CGSGLAGADTQYF
D: NA; J: TRBJ2-3; V: TRBV7-9; size: NA; DNA: TGTGCCAGCAGCTCCGGGTCCGGGTCCCCTTCTGAGGGAGATACGCAGTATTTT; CDR3: CASSSGSGSPSEGDTQYF
D: NA; J: TRBJ2-7; V: TRBV27; size: NA; DNA: TGTGCCAGCAGTCGGACTGGAAAGGGCTACGAGCAGTACTTC; CDR3: CASSRTGKGYEQYF
D: TRBD2; J: TRBJ2-7; V: TRBV7-2; size: NA; DNA: TGTGCCAGCAGCTCACTAGCGGGCGTCGAGCAGTACTTC; CDR3: CASSSLAGVEQYF
D: NA; J: TRBJ2-1; V: TRBV2; size: once; DNA: TGTGCCAGCAGTGGAATGGGGCCCTCCTACAATGAGCAGTTCTTC; CDR3: CASSGMGPSYNEQFF
D: TRBD1; J: TRBJ2-7; V: TRBV7-8; size: NA; DNA: TGTGCCAGCAGCGCAAGACAGGGTGGAGAGCAGTACTTC; CDR3: CASSARQGGEQYF
D: NA; J: TRBJ2-3; V: TRBV6-5; size: few; DNA: TGTGCCAGCAGTTACAGGGACATACGCACAGATACGCAGTATTTT; CDR3: CASSYRDIRTDTQYF
D: TRBD2; J: TRBJ2-7; V: TRBV5-1; size: NA; DNA: TGCGCCAGCAGCCTTACTAGCGCCGGCCCCTACGAGCAGTACTTC; CDR3: CASSLTSAGPYEQYF
D: TRBD2; J: TRBJ2-7; V: TRBV6-5; size: NA; DNA: TGTGCCAGCAGTCGTCCTAGCGGGGGATACTACGAGCAGTACTTC; CDR3: CASSRPSGGYYEQYF
D: NA; J: TRBJ1-4; V: TRBV2; size: few; DNA: TGTGCCGAGGGATATCAGGAAAAACTGTTTTTT; CDR3: CAEGYQEKLFF
D: TRBD1; J: TRBJ1-6; V: TRBV5-4; size: NA; DNA: TGTGCCAGCAGCTTAGAACAGGGGGGTTCACCCCTCCACTTT; CDR3: CASSLEQGGSPLHF
D: NA; J: TRBJ1-4; V: TRBV27; size: NA; DNA: TGTGCCAGCAGTTTCACAGGGTCTAATGAAAAACTGTTTTTT; CDR3: CASSFTGSNEKLFF
D: NA; J: TRBJ2-1; V: TRBV28; size: NA; DNA: TGTGCCAGCAGCCAGTTCTCCTACAATGAGCAGTTCTTC; CDR3: CASSQFSYNEQFF
D: NA; J: TRBJ2-7; V: TRBV9; size: NA; DNA: TGTGCCAGCAGCGTAGCTCCGTTGTCGGGCTCCTACGAGCAGTACTTC; CDR3: CASSVAPLSGSYEQYF
D: NA; J: TRBJ2-3; V: TRBV19; size: NA; DNA: TGTGCCAGTACCATCGGGGGTGGGGGGACAGATACGCAGTATTTT; CDR3: CASTIGGGGTDTQYF
D: NA; J: TRBJ1-3; V: TRBV6-6; size: NA; DNA: TGTGCCACGTCCTCCTCGGGGACTGGAAACACCATATATTTT; CDR3: CATSSSGTGNTIYF
D: NA; J: TRBJ2-5; V: TRBV5-1; size: NA; DNA: TGCGCCAGCAGCTTGGGGTTTAGCGAGGAGACCCAGTACTTC; CDR3: CASSLGFSEETQYF
D: TRBD1; J: TRBJ1-1; V: TRBV10-3; size: NA; DNA: TGTGCCATCAGGGACAGGGCCGCTGAAGCTTTCTTT; CDR3: CAIRDRAAEAFF
D: NA; J: TRBJ1-4; V: TRBV19; size: few; DNA: TGTGCCAGTCGCGGGGCAAGACCAACTAATGAAAAACTGTTTTTT; CDR3: CASRGARPTNEKLFF
D: TRBD1; J: TRBJ2-7; V: TRBV5-1; size: NA; DNA: TGCGCCAGCAGCTGGGCCGGACAGGCTGCCTACGAGCAGTACTTC; CDR3: CASSWAGQAAYEQYF
D: NA; J: TRBJ1-6; V: TRBV7-6; size: NA; DNA: TGTGCCAGCGCGTTCCGGGACACTGTTGATTCACCCCTCCACTTT; CDR3: CASAFRDTVDSPLHF
D: TRBD1; J: TRBJ1-1; V: TRBV6-6; size: NA; DNA: TGTGCCAGCAGTTACAGGGGGCAAAACGGTGAAGCTTTCTTT; CDR3: CASSYRGQNGEAFF
D: NA; J: TRBJ1-1; V: TRBV6-5; size: few; DNA: TGTGCCAGCAGGAAACAGGGTTCGATGAACACTGAAGCTTTCTTT; CDR3: CASRKQGSMNTEAFF
D: NA; J: TRBJ1-1; V: TRBV7-8; size: NA; DNA: TGTGCCAGCAGCTTATTCAGGGGCGGGTCTGAAGCTTTCTTT; CDR3: CASSLFRGGSEAFF
D: NA; J: TRBJ1-2; V: TRBV5-5; size: NA; DNA: TGTGCCAGCAGCTTGGTCGGGGGGGGAACAGTTAACTATGGCTACACCTTC; CDR3: CASSLVGGGTVNYGYTF
D: NA; J: TRBJ1-6; V: TRBV5-1; size: NA; DNA: TGCGCCAGCAGCGAACTACAGGGTAATAGGAATTCACCCCTCCACTTT; CDR3: CASSELQGNRNSPLHF
D: TRBD1; J: TRBJ1-5; V: TRBV7-2; size: NA; DNA: TGTGCCAGCAGCTTGGGGCCACAGGGGAATCAGCCCCAGCATTTT; CDR3: CASSLGPQGNQPQHF
D: NA; J: TRBJ2-3; V: TRBV21-1; size: once; DNA: TGTGCCAGCAGCAACGAGCTAGCGGTCCCACCCACAGATACGCAGTATTTT; CDR3: CASSNELAVPPTDTQYF
D: NA; J: TRBJ2-2; V: TRBV21-1; size: NA; DNA: TGTGCCAGCAGCAAAGTGGACAGGGCCCCTAACGCCGGGGAGCTGTTTTTT; CDR3: CASSKVDRAPNAGELFF
D: NA; J: TRBJ2-7; V: TRBV9; size: NA; DNA: TGTGCCAGCAGCGTAGAATCAGGTCCCTACGAGCAGTACTTC; CDR3: CASSVESGPYEQYF
D: NA; J: TRBJ2-7; V: TRBV11-2; size: NA; DNA: TGTGCCAGCAGCTGGGGGGACTACGAGCAGTACTTC; CDR3: CASSWGDYEQYF
D: NA; J: TRBJ2-3; V: TRBV28; size: NA; DNA: TGTGCCAGCAGCGTTCGTCCAGATACGCAGTATTTT; CDR3: CASSVRPDTQYF
D: NA; J: TRBJ2-4; V: TRBV10-3; size: once; DNA: TGTGCCATCAGTCAGGACAGTACAGCCAAAAACATTCAGTACTTC; CDR3: CAISQDSTAKNIQYF
D: NA; J: TRBJ2-5; V: TRBV18; size: NA; DNA: TGTGCCAGCTCACCACCTTTAGGGGAAGGAGAGACCCAGTACTTC; CDR3: CASSPPLGEGETQYF
D: NA; J: TRBJ2-3; V: TRBV28; size: NA; DNA: TGTGCCAGCAGTGCCCGGGTCGGCGCAGATACGCAGTATTTT; CDR3: CASSARVGADTQYF
D: TRBD2; J: TRBJ2-1; V: TRBV6-6; size: NA; DNA: TGTGCCAGCGGAGGACGGGGGGGAAGGAATGAGCAGTTCTTC; CDR3: CASGGRGGRNEQFF
D: TRBD1; J: TRBJ2-7; V: TRBV20-1; size: NA; DNA: TGCAGTGCGGACAGGGTAGGCGAGCAGTACTTC; CDR3: CSADRVGEQYF
D: TRBD1; J: TRBJ2-7; V: TRBV10-3; size: NA; DNA: TGTGCCACCGGGACAGGGATTCCCTACGAGCAGTACTTC; CDR3: CATGTGIPYEQYF
D: NA; J: TRBJ2-7; V: TRBV6-5; size: NA; DNA: TGTGCCAGCAGTTTACAGGGATACGAGCAGTACTTC; CDR3: CASSLQGYEQYF
D: NA; J: TRBJ1-2; V: TRBV7-9; size: few; DNA: TGTGCCAGCAGCCTAGGGCCCCTGGAGGGCTACACCTTC; CDR3: CASSLGPLEGYTF
D: TRBD1; J: TRBJ2-3; V: TRBV29-1; size: NA; DNA: TGCAGCGTCGCAGGGGGCCGGGGCACAGATACGCAGTATTTT; CDR3: CSVAGGRGTDTQYF
D: TRBD1; J: TRBJ1-5; V: TRBV10-2; size: NA; DNA: TGCGCCAGCAGTGAACTCCCGACAGGGGGCATGGGACAGCCCCAGCATTTT; CDR3: CASSELPTGGMGQPQHF
D: TRBD2; J: TRBJ2-7; V: TRBV4-3; size: once; DNA: TGCGCCAGCAGCCCGATCGGGGGGGCTCAAGACGAGCAGTACTTC; CDR3: CASSPIGGAQDEQYF
D: NA; J: TRBJ1-3; V: TRBV10-1; size: NA; DNA: TGCGCCAGCCCGGCCGGGGGTCCTAAAAACTCTGGAAACACCATATATTTT; CDR3: CASPAGGPKNSGNTIYF
D: NA; J: TRBJ2-5; V: TRBV7-9; size: once; DNA: TGTGCCAGCAGCCGGTCGGGGTCGGAGACCCAGTACTTC; CDR3: CASSRSGSETQYF
D: TRBD1; J: TRBJ1-2; V: TRBV6-5; size: NA; DNA: TGTGCCAGCAGCCGCGACAGGGACATCTATGGCTACACCTTC; CDR3: CASSRDRDIYGYTF